This note documents a single T cell receptor beta chain sequence. Its specificity is unknown. TCRdb ran MiXCR on the 5' RACE reads and lists one entry per CDR3 protein. The table lists approximately 550,000 distinct CDR3 sequences, around 20% of them singletons, with approximately 0.52% in the top ten. This entry comes from a study of identical twins. Germline V gene data show CDR1 as MGHRA and CDR2 as YSYEKL. The CDR3 contains 16 residues. Trimming pared 0 bases from V and 3 bases from J, leaving 12 bases between. Findings of the study overall: Conclusions were drawn cross-sectionally by statistical analysis, without following the same donors. Models underpredicted monozygotic twin sharing of out-of-frame TCR alpha. Abundant beta clonotypes from cord blood had fewer insertions, unlike memory repertoires, which showed none.

The data also belong to a second study, concerning yellow fever vaccine responses in identical twins.

This receptor was taken from a woman aged 18-29 years in good health. The sample was CD4+ T cells sorted from blood. V usage is TRBV4-1 and J usage is TRBJ1-5; TRBD1 might be the D (6 bases). The chain's CDR3 is CASSQDRTGPNQPQHF. In nucleotides, the CDR3 is TGCGCCAGCAGCCAAGATCGAACAGGGCCCAATCAGCCCCAGCATTTT.